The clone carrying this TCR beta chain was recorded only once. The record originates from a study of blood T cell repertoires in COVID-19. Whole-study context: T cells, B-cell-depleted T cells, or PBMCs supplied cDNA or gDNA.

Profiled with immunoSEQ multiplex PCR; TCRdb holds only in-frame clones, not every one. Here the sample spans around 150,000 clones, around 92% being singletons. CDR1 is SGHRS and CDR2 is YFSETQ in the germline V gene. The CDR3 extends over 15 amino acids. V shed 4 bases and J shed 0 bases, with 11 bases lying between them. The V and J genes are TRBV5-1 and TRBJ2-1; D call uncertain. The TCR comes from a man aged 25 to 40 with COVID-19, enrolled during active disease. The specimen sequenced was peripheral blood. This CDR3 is CASSASASSYNEQFF. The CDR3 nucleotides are TGCGCCAGCAGCGCAAGCGCGAGCTCCTACAATGAGCAGTTCTTC.